Sequencing of this TCR beta chain was carried out in a study of blood T cells in healthy people across ages. There were healthy Caucasian individuals from Russia, aged about 6 to 100, serving as donors. The V gene end was trimmed by 4 bases and the J gene end by 8 bases; junction bases not matched to a gene: 14. The CDR3 has 17 residues. Sample-barcoded 5' priming and a J-beta primer mix drove a second PCR of about 6 to 12 cycles. TCRdb re-derived calls from the 5' RACE reads in MiXCR, one entry per CDR3 protein. The table has about 780,000 distinct CDR3 sequences, about 45% seen once; the top ten hold about a sixth.

The chain joins TRBV12-3 or TRBV12-4 to TRBJ2-1; 10 bases match TRBD2. Sample: blood. This TCR came from a man at least 80 years old in good health. CDR3: CASSSRLAGIIGDEQFF. The CDR3 coding sequence is TGTGCCAGCAGTTCCCGACTAGCGGGTATAATTGGAGATGAGCAGTTCTTC.